A single sample is the source of the 21 T cell receptor beta chains below, sequenced in a study of T-cell reconstitution after alpha-beta-depleted transplantation in children. A TCRbeta library incorporating unique molecular identifiers was prepared. Using its own MiXCR run on the PCR reads, TCRdb lists one record per CDR3 protein. The sample shows hundreds of thousands of distinct CDR3 sequences, about 30% of them seen only once. The sample here was PBMCs from the stem cell graft donor, taken from the stem cell graft. All receptors derive from a human donor who donated a stem cell graft to a child with aplastic anemia.

The table lists this clonotype with a few counts. This chain uses TRBV24-1 with TRBJ1-2; D is unclear. Deletions cut 4 bases from V and 6 bases from J, with 14 bases between. The CDR3 consists of 14 residues. Germline CDR1 and CDR2: KGHDR and SFDVKD. In DNA form, the CDR3 reads TGTGCCACCAGTGACCCCGGCCATCCGAATGGCTACACCTTC. Its protein is CATSDPGHPNGYTF.

CDR3 nucleotides: TGTGCCAGCAACGCGCGACTAGCGGGTAGTGGATCCTACAATGAGCAGTTCTTC. Translation: CASNARLAGSGSYNEQFF. The chain carries TRBV12-3 or TRBV12-4 and TRBJ2-1; 10 nucleotides agree with TRBD2. V was clipped by 7 bases and J by 1 base; unmatched bases: 13. CDR3 size: 18 residues.

This clonotype has a handful of counts. CDR3 protein: CASSSWLAGYGSSYNEQFF. DNA for the CDR3: TGTGCCAGCAGTTCTTGGCTAGCGGGATATGGGAGCTCCTACAATGAGCAGTTCTTC. The chain carries TRBV12-3 or TRBV12-4 and TRBJ2-1; 9 nucleotides agree with TRBD2. The CDR3 runs 19 residues. V shed 4 bases and J 0 bases; nucleotides not matched to a gene: 13.

This chain uses TRBV12-3 or TRBV12-4 with TRBJ2-7, with a tentative D call TRBD1 (6 bases). The ends were cut back, 5 bases at V and 0 bases at J, with 8 bases in the middle. The CDR3 sequence is 13 residues long. Here the CDR3 reads CASSGGRSYEQYV. Written as DNA, the CDR3 is TGTGCCAGCAGTGGGGGCCGCTCCTACGAGCAGTACGTC.

The V gene is TRBV29-1, the J gene TRBJ1-3; no reliable D call. The V gene lost 4 bases and the J gene lost 0 bases, with 10 bases spanning the gap. The CDR3 is made up of 14 amino acids. Germline loops: CDR1 SQVTM, CDR2 ANQGSEA. CDR3 in amino acids: CSVGQTHSGNTIYF. The CDR3 DNA reads as TGCAGCGTTGGCCAAACCCACTCTGGAAACACCATATATTTT.

This clonotype was seen at least ten times. The chain is built from TRBV9 and TRBJ1-6; 7 bases agree with TRBD1. Trimming at V came to 2 bases and at J to 0 bases, leaving 5 bases not matched to a gene. The germline V gene encodes CDR1 SGDLS and CDR2 YYNGEE. CDR3 size: 17 residues. CDR3 DNA: TGTGCCAGCAGCGTCCGGGACAGCGACTCCTATAATTCACCCCTCCACTTT. The encoded protein is CASSVRDSDSYNSPLHF.

The gene calls are TRBV5-4 and TRBJ1-1; TRBD1 aligns across 9 bases. Germline V gene sequence: CDR1 SGHNT, CDR2 YYREEE (reference sequence). Unmatched junction bases numbered 13, after V lost 3 bases and J lost 7 bases. The CDR3 extends over 16 amino acids. CDR3: CASSSLGDREFGEAFF. Written as DNA, the CDR3 is TGTGCCAGCAGCTCCCTAGGGGACAGGGAATTCGGTGAAGCTTTCTTT.

This clonotype was seen more than once but under ten times. V usage is TRBV29-1 and J usage is TRBJ2-7; tentatively, D is TRBD1 (6 bases). V gave up 7 bases and J gave up 0 bases, with 22 bases separating them. Germline CDR1 reads SQVTM; CDR2 reads ANQGSEA. There are 16 residues in the CDR3. The CDR3 region has the DNA TGCAGCGCCTGGGGCCAGGGGCCCAGGAGCTCCTACGAGCAGTACTTC. Its protein is CSAWGQGPRSSYEQYF.

The J gene is TRBJ2-7, the V gene TRBV27; 7 bases agree with TRBD2. CDR3 length: 15 amino acids. After removal of 6 bases from V and 2 bases from J, the junction contained 10 bases not matched to a gene. Germline lookup yields CDR1 MNHEY and CDR2 SMNVEV (reference sequence). The CDR3 sequence is CASRGGGLGAYEQYF. Written as DNA, the CDR3 is TGTGCCAGCAGGGGGGGGGGACTTGGGGCCTACGAGCAGTACTTC.

The CDR3 DNA is TGCGCCAGCAGCCAAGTAGGGCTAGCGGGAGGGGAGCAGTTCTTC. Amino acids: CASSQVGLAGGEQFF. V is TRBV4-3 and J is TRBJ2-1; 12 bases are a match to TRBD2. The CDR3 is 15 amino acids. Germline assignment: CDR1 LGHNA and CDR2 YSLEER. V gave up 1 base and J gave up 10 bases; unmatched junction bases: 5.

This clonotype has a handful of counts. This sequence joins TRBV20-1 and TRBJ2-2; TRBD2 aligns across 8 bases. The V gene end was trimmed by 0 bases and the J gene end by 4 bases; junction bases not matched to a gene: 4. This CDR3 is built from 15 residues. The germline V gene encodes CDR1 DFQATT and CDR2 SNEGSKA (reference sequence). CDR3 region: CSARDQAGVTGELFF. DNA of the CDR3: TGCAGTGCTAGAGATCAAGCGGGAGTCACCGGGGAGCTGTTTTTT.

This clonotype was found a few times. This chain links TRBV11-2 with TRBJ2-7; no definite D call. The V gene lost 5 bases and the J gene lost 6 bases, with 14 bases spanning the gap. CDR3 length: 13 amino acids. Germline V gives CDR1 SGHAT, CDR2 FQNNGV. CDR3 region: CASSQERQSEQYF. As DNA, the CDR3 is TGTGCCAGCAGCCAGGAGAGACAATCCGAGCAGTACTTC.

The chain carries TRBV7-9 and TRBJ2-1; D may be TRBD1 or TRBD2 (6 bases each). CDR3 length: 16 residues. CDR1 and CDR2 from the germline V gene are SEHNR and FQNEAQ (reference sequence). V lost 5 bases and J lost 1, with 15 bases in between. The CDR3 bases are TGTGCCAGCAGCACGTCGTCGGGGGCATCCTACAATGAGCAGTTCTTC. Translation gives CASSTSSGASYNEQFF.

The chain is built from TRBV27 and TRBJ1-1; D might be TRBD1 (5 bases). The CDR3 extends over 14 amino acids. Trimming took off 3 bases at V and 5 bases at J, with 13 bases between the two ends. CDR1 is MNHEY, CDR2 SMNVEV, per germline (reference sequence). The CDR3 loop reads CASSLWQGTTEAFF. Written as DNA, the CDR3 is TGTGCCAGCAGTTTGTGGCAGGGAACTACTGAAGCTTTCTTT.

The rearrangement uses TRBV30 and TRBJ1-1; D remains unclear. Trimming took 3 bases from V and 6 from J, leaving 14 bases between them. Germline CDR1 is GTSNPN and CDR2 is SVGIG (reference sequence). The CDR3 spans 13 residues. The CDR3 nucleotides read TGTGCCTGGAGGACCAACCCCTTCCCTGAAGCTTTCTTT. Protein product: CAWRTNPFPEAFF. Full variable domain (rest looked up from reference TRBV30 and TRBJ1-1): SQTIHQWPATLVQPVGSPLSLECTVEGTSNPNLYWYRQAAGRGLQLLFYSVGIGQISSEVPQNLSASRPQDRQFILSSKKLLLSDSGFYLCAWRTNPFPEAFFGQGTRLTVV.

J is TRBJ2-3 and V is TRBV20-1; maybe TRBD2 (5 bases). CDR3 length: 15 amino acids. The germline gives CDR1 DFQATT, CDR2 SNEGSKA (reference sequence). The V end was cut by 0 bases, the J end by 1 base, with 11 bases between. Written as DNA, the CDR3 is TGCAGTGCTAGAGATACGGCGGGTGGCACAGATACGCAGTATTTT. Translation gives CSARDTAGGTDTQYF.

The V gene is TRBV5-1, the J gene TRBJ1-5; no clear D gene. Trimming stripped 3 bases from V and 6 bases from J, with 10 bases between. The CDR3 totals 13 residues. Germline V gives CDR1 SGHRS, CDR2 YFSETQ. The CDR3 DNA reads TGCGCCAGCAGCTCGGACGTGGGTCAGCCCCAGCATTTT. This gives the protein CASSSDVGQPQHF.

This chain uses TRBV12-3 or TRBV12-4 with TRBJ2-3; D unclear. V was shortened by 6 bases and J by 5 bases, with 12 bases between the two germline ends. This CDR3 contains 13 residues. Here the CDR3 reads CASSHPGEDTQYF. The CDR3 DNA reads TGTGCCAGCAGCCACCCCGGAGAAGATACGCAGTATTTT.

The chain uses TRBV12-3 or TRBV12-4 and TRBJ1-2, with D perhaps matching TRBD1 (5 bases). The V end was cut by 4 bases, the J end by 8 bases, with 17 bases between. CDR3 size: 14 residues. The CDR3 spells CASSSGTASRGYTF. The DNA for the CDR3 is TGTGCCAGCAGTTCCGGGACTGCGTCTCGGGGCTACACCTTC.

The table lists this clonotype with a few counts. This chain uses TRBV18 with TRBJ1-1; a weak D match, TRBD1 (6 bases). Trimming removed 1 base at V and 7 bases at J, with 13 bases between. The germline CDR1 and CDR2 sequences are KGHSH and LQKENI. There are 14 residues in the CDR3. CDR3 bases: TGTGCCAGCTCACCACGCGATAGGACAGATGAAGCTTTCTTT. It is translated as CASSPRDRTDEAFF.

V and J are TRBV12-3 or TRBV12-4 and TRBJ1-4; D gene unclear. The CDR3 has 13 amino acids. V lost 3 bases and J lost 8, with 10 bases in between. The CDR3 DNA reads TGTGCCAGCAGTTTCACCTGGCCGGAAAAACTGTTTTTT. Translation: CASSFTWPEKLFF.